What follows is one T cell receptor (beta chain) and its context. The specificity of this receptor is unknown. Per-base qualities were not stored, and no clone one base away is much larger. For sequencing of the TCRbeta CDR3 region, genomic DNA was extracted from the sorted cells. The immunoSEQ Assay was used for sequencing of TCRbeta CDR3 regions. TCRdb limited this immuneACCESS table to in-frame rearrangements with V and J called. A share of clones is missing; checked studies link under half to unresolved V genes, and the rest is unexplained. Recorded for this sample are some 130,000 clones; just over 90% of them occurred a single time. The ten top clones hold around 1% of the sample. V and J are trimmed by 4 bases and 8 bases, and the gene matches miss 11 bases of the junction. The CDR3 contains 16 residues, cysteine and phenylalanine counted. CDR3 DNA only is kept here, 48 bases in frame from base 1. CDR1 SEHNR and CDR2 FQNEAQ are derived from the germline V gene (reference sequence).

These data are taken from a study of OX40 agonist ivuxolimab in advanced cancers. Concerning the study at large: The costimulatory receptor OX40 (CD134) was targeted by ivuxolimab, a fully human IgG2 agonistic monoclonal antibody. The monotherapy dose-escalation portion (N ≈ 52 patients) of the phase I ivuxolimab trial is reported in the paper. Partial responses were achieved by three dose-escalation patients, of whom one had hepatocellular carcinoma and two had cutaneous melanoma. Intravenous ivuxolimab was administered to patients every 2 weeks at six dose levels: 0.01, 0.1, 0.3, 1.5, 3 and 10 mg/kg. In the dose-escalation cohort, approximately 82% of patients were male, and the mean age was approximately 55 years, with a range of about 23 to 90. The point of sequencing TCRbeta in the periphery was to test whether ivuxolimab changed TCR sequence diversity and drove clonal T-cell expansion. Patients were allowed to have had prior anti-PD-1, anti-PD-L1 or anti-CTLA-4 therapy, and 40% of the dose-escalation patients had previously received checkpoint inhibitors. Among the roughly 50 dose-escalation patients, some 19 had hepatocellular carcinoma, roughly 15 melanoma, 9 renal cell carcinoma and 9 head and neck cancer.

Summary of the overall study and its limitations: Antigen specificity was not determined for the clonally expanded peripheral T cells. After ivuxolimab, CD8+ T cells had more expanded clones than CD4+ T cells on average. Low levels of normalized T-cell clonal expansion were also seen in some patients who did not respond. In the 0.1-3.0 mg/kg groups, partial responders had among the lowest normalized peripheral clonal expansion, particularly in CD8+ T cells. At doses of 0.1 to 3.0 mg/kg, clonal expansion of both CD4+ and CD8+ blood T cells was observed from baseline to week 6.

Patients with autoimmune disease history or receiving systemic immunosuppression were excluded from the trial. Peripheral blood for TCR sequencing was collected from all dose cohorts at baseline, on cycle 4 day 1, and on cycle 7 day 1. Samples were obtained from an open-label, multicenter, first-in-human phase I dose-escalation trial of ivuxolimab. Adults with locally advanced or metastatic melanoma, renal cell carcinoma, hepatocellular carcinoma or head and neck squamous cell carcinoma were enrolled in the trial. Before TCR sequencing, CD4+ T cells and CD8+ T cells from peripheral blood were sorted into separate populations.

This clonotype was sampled from an adult with an advanced solid tumor such as melanoma, head and neck, liver or kidney cancer. The V and J genes are TRBV7-9 and TRBJ2-6, with TRBD1 matching 7 junction bases. The sample was CD4+ or CD8+ T cells sorted from blood, taken in a trial of the OX40 agonist ivuxolimab. The DNA reads as follows: TGTGCCAGCAGCTCTGGGACAGTTCAAAGGTCCAACGTCCTGACTTTC. This gives the protein CASSSGTVQRSNVLTF.